The TCR beta chain described here comes from a study of PD-1 blockade in classical Hodgkin lymphoma. Study information: Nivolumab dosed at 3 mg/kg went to patients intravenously every 2 weeks. Study-level results: Complete responders' diversity at baseline resembled that of newly diagnosed patients. Baseline TCR diversity was reportedly lower in newly diagnosed patients than healthy donors.

Using immunoSEQ multiplex PCR, the repertoire was profiled, and TCRdb retains in-frame clones only, with some absent. The sample has some 64,000 clones, more than 70% seen once. Remarks on this clone: Its target is not known.

Each patient's relapse followed autologous stem cell transplantation, and brentuximab vedotin exposure varied. The germline gives CDR1 SNHLY, CDR2 FYNNEI. V was cut by 4 bases and J by 2 bases, with 8 bases left in between. The CDR3 runs to 13 residues. This specimen was peripheral blood mononuclear cells (PBMCs), taken at baseline. The sequence came from a human donor with classical Hodgkin lymphoma. J is TRBJ1-1 and V is TRBV2, with D unresolved. DNA of the CDR3: TGTGCCAGCAGTGCATTAACAAACACTGAAGCTTTCTTT. Its translation is CASSALTNTEAFF.